The 25 T cell receptor beta chains below were found in one sample sequenced in a study of Ad26.COV2.S vaccination and SARS-CoV-2 variants. Clones were read by immunoSEQ multiplex PCR, and TCRdb kept only the in-frame ones, dropping some. Among a few hundred thousand clones listed, roughly 85% were seen once. Treatment specified: some 20 received Ad26.COV2.S at low or high dose, single or two shots; 5 received placebo; per-sample allocation not given. Sample collection was performed on day 63 after the first vaccine or placebo injection. The sequencing here drew on peripheral blood, taken in a trial of Ad26.COV2.S vaccine versus placebo. The receptors shown here come from a person aged 18-65 years who received the Ad26.COV2.S COVID-19 vaccine or a placebo.

The J gene is TRBJ2-7, the V gene TRBV29-1; D is unclear. The CDR3 sequence is 11 residues long. V was shortened by 5 bases and J by 4 bases, with 9 bases between the two germline ends. Germline values: CDR1 SQVTM, CDR2 ANQGSEA. The CDR3 sequence is CSVKGVYEQYF. The DNA for the CDR3 is TGCAGCGTTAAAGGAGTGTACGAGCAGTACTTC.

V and J are TRBV5-1 and TRBJ2-2, with TRBD2 identical over 9 bases. The CDR3 covers 17 residues. Germline loops: CDR1 SGHRS, CDR2 YFSETQ. Trimming took 3 bases from V and 1 from J; bases not matched to a gene: 7. For the CDR3, the DNA is TGCGCCAGCAGCTCCGGGACTAGCTCGTTGAACACCGGGGAGCTGTTTTTT. This translates into CASSSGTSSLNTGELFF.

The chain carries TRBV21-1 and TRBJ1-3. TRBV21-1 is designated a pseudogene. The CDR3 is 14 amino acids. CDR3 nucleotide sequence: TGTGCCAGCAGAGGGGGGGACATCGGAAACACCATATATTTT. It specifies CASRGGDIGNTIYF.

The chain couples TRBV6-6 to TRBJ1-5, with TRBD1 as a possible D gene (6 bases). This CDR3 region has 14 residues. V lost 6 bases, J lost 11 bases, and 20 bases lay in between. CDR1 and CDR2 (germline): MNHNY, SVGAGI (reference sequence). In nucleotides, the CDR3 is TGTGCCAGCAGCCGACGAGGAACAGGGTCAGCCCAGCATTTT. As protein: CASSRRGTGSAQHF.

The rearrangement joins TRBV5-1 to TRBJ1-5; tentatively, D is TRBD1 (6 bases). V dropped 4 bases and J dropped 4 bases, with 15 bases sitting between them. This CDR3 has 15 amino acids. The germline V gene encodes CDR1 SGHRS and CDR2 YFSETQ. As DNA, the CDR3 is TGCGCCAGCAGCCCGGGGAGGGGGATGAATCAGCCCCAGCATTTT. This codes for CASSPGRGMNQPQHF.

The rearrangement uses TRBV9 and TRBJ2-3, with 8 bases fitting TRBD2. This CDR3 has 17 residues. Germline values: CDR1 SGDLS, CDR2 YYNGEE. V was clipped by 0 bases and J by 6 bases; unmatched bases: 12. The CDR3 spells CASSVEKAGASLDTQYF. The CDR3 DNA reads as TGTGCCAGCAGCGTAGAAAAAGCGGGGGCCTCCTTGGATACGCAGTATTTT.

The genes are TRBV6-2 or TRBV6-3 and TRBJ1-5, with unresolved D. The CDR3 has 14 residues. Germline-derived CDR1 and CDR2 are MNHEY and SVGEGT. Trimming removed 2 bases from V and 0 bases from J, with 5 bases in between. The CDR3 here is CASSYRDSNQPQHF. The CDR3, as DNA: TGTGCCAGCAGTTACAGGGATAGCAATCAGCCCCAGCATTTT.

In this sample, this clone turned up a few times. The J gene is TRBJ2-1, the V gene TRBV6-5, with D possibly being TRBD2 (5 bases). V shed 7 bases and J shed 0 bases, with 10 bases lying between them. CDR1 MNHEY and CDR2 SVGAGI come from the germline V gene. CDR3 length equals 14 residues. CDR3 DNA sequence: TGTGCCAGCACGGACTGGAGCTCCTACAATGAGCAGTTCTTC. Translation: CASTDWSSYNEQFF.

The CDR3: CASSPATPRGGANVLTF. DNA for the CDR3: TGTGCCAGCTCACCTGCGACTCCCCGCGGAGGGGCCAACGTCCTGACTTTC. The chain links TRBV18 to TRBJ2-6; D is unresolved. V was clipped by 3 bases and J by 4 bases, with 16 bases between them. The CDR3 runs 17 residues. Germline V gene sequence: CDR1 KGHSH, CDR2 LQKENI. Filled out from reference TRBV18 and TRBJ2-6, the complete variable domain reads NAGVMQNPRHLVRRRGQEARLRCSPMKGHSHVYWYRQLPEEGLKFMVYLQKENIIDESGMPKERFSAEFPKEGPSILRIQQVVRGDSAAYFCASSPATPRGGANVLTFGAGSRLTVL.

V is TRBV7-9 and J is TRBJ1-2, with D unresolved. The germline V gene has CDR1 SEHNR and CDR2 FQNEAQ (reference sequence). The CDR3 extends over 14 amino acids. V was pared by 3 bases and J by 1 base, with 9 bases between. The CDR3 DNA sequence: TGTGCCAGCAGCTTGGTAGGGAGTAACTATGGCTACACCTTC. This translates into CASSLVGSNYGYTF. Full variable domain (rest looked up from reference TRBV7-9 and TRBJ1-2): DTGVSQNPRHKITKRGQNVTFRCDPISEHNRLYWYRQTLGQGPEFLTYFQNEAQLEKSRLLSDRFSAERPKGSFSTLEIQRTEQGDSAMYLCASSLVGSNYGYTFGSGTRLTVV.

The chain carries TRBV7-3 and TRBJ1-2, with 7 bases lining up with TRBD1. CDR1 is SGHTA and CDR2 is FQGTGA in the germline V gene. After removal of 5 bases from V and 4 bases from J, the junction contained 4 bases not matched to a gene. The CDR3 totals 13 residues. The CDR3 is CASSPGQAYGYTF. The CDR3 nucleotides are TGTGCCAGCAGCCCAGGACAGGCCTATGGCTACACCTTC.

The chain carries TRBV7-2 and TRBJ2-1; 14 nucleotides agree with TRBD2. This CDR3 spans 16 amino acids. Trimming cost V 0 bases and J 6 bases; bases outside gene matches: 1. Germline assignment: CDR1 SGHTA and CDR2 FQGNSA. This CDR3 reads CASSLAGTSGSNEQFF. CDR3 nucleotide sequence: TGTGCCAGCAGCTTAGCCGGGACTAGCGGGAGCAATGAGCAGTTCTTC. Using reference TRBV7-2 and TRBJ2-1 for the parts outside the CDR3, the full variable domain is GAGVSQSPSNKVTEKGKDVELRCDPISGHTALYWYRQSLGQGLEFLIYFQGNSAPDKSGLPSDRFSAERTGGSVSTLTIQRTQQEDSAVYLCASSLAGTSGSNEQFFGPGTRLTVL.

The chain joins TRBV9 to TRBJ2-2; 7 bases align to TRBD2. The CDR3 has 17 amino acids. Germline V CDR1 and CDR2: SGDLS, YYNGEE. Trimming removed 4 bases from V and 3 bases from J; junction bases left unmatched: 12. CDR3 protein: CASSTGGSGRYTGELFF. The CDR3 coding sequence is TGTGCCAGCAGCACCGGGGGGTCCGGGAGGTACACCGGGGAGCTGTTTTTT.

This clone showed up many times. V usage is TRBV6-2 or TRBV6-3 and J usage is TRBJ2-3, with a tentative D call TRBD2 (5 bases). The germline V gene has CDR1 MNHEY and CDR2 SVGEGT. The CDR3 runs 16 residues. The V and J ends lost 4 bases and 4 bases respectively, with 18 bases between them. The CDR3: CASSLNPGEGADTQYF. DNA for the CDR3: TGTGCCAGCAGTTTGAACCCAGGCGAGGGTGCAGATACGCAGTATTTT.

The gene calls are TRBV7-8 and TRBJ2-5, with TRBD1 matching 7 bases. This CDR3 comprises 14 residues. The germline CDR1 and CDR2 sequences are SGHVS and FQNEAQ. V gave up 5 bases and J gave up 4 bases; unmatched junction bases: 7. The CDR3 DNA sequence: TGTGCCAGCAGCCAGACAGGGATGGGAGAGACCCAGTACTTC. This codes for CASSQTGMGETQYF. Combining the CDR3 with reference TRBV7-8 and TRBJ2-5 gives the whole variable domain GAGVSQSPRYKVAKRGQDVALRCDPISGHVSLFWYQQALGQGPEFLTYFQNEAQLDKSGLPSDRFFAERPEGSVSTLKIQRTQQEDSAVYLCASSQTGMGETQYFGPGTRLLVL.

The genes are TRBV9 and TRBJ2-4, with D tentatively TRBD1 or TRBD2 (5 bases each). The CDR3 is 16 residues long. V lost 4 bases and J 6 bases, leaving 20 bases between the germline ends. The germline CDR1 and CDR2 sequences are SGDLS and YYNGEE. The CDR3 region is CASSPIADSGGNIQYF. CDR3 in DNA: TGTGCCAGCAGCCCGATCGCCGACAGTGGGGGAAACATTCAGTACTTC.

The V call is TRBV9, the J call TRBJ1-4; D remains unclear. The ends were cut back, 0 bases at V and 0 bases at J, with 9 bases in the middle. CDR3 length: 16 residues. CDR1 is SGDLS and CDR2 is YYNGEE in the germline V gene. The DNA for the CDR3 is TGTGCCAGCAGCGTAGCGCCCCGATCAACTAATGAAAAACTGTTTTTT. Translated: CASSVAPRSTNEKLFF.

The chain joins TRBV2 to TRBJ1-1; 9 bases align to TRBD1. V dropped 5 bases and J dropped 4; count of bases not matched to a gene: 5. The CDR3 contains 14 residues. CDR1 and CDR2 from the germline V gene are SNHLY and FYNNEI. CDR3 loop: CASSRQTGGTEAFF. The CDR3 DNA reads TGTGCCAGCAGTCGCCAGACAGGGGGCACTGAAGCTTTCTTT.

The chain is built from TRBV6-5 and TRBJ1-2; D is unclear. With 7 bases removed from V and 4 bases from J, the gap between germline ends came to 10 bases. CDR3 length: 12 amino acids. Germline V gene lookup returns CDR1 MNHEY and CDR2 SVGAGI. The CDR3 DNA reads as TGTGCCAGCAAGGGTCAGGTCTATGGCTACACCTTC. As protein: CASKGQVYGYTF.

V usage is TRBV30 and J usage is TRBJ2-3, with 9 bases matching TRBD2. Germline V gene data show CDR1 as GTSNPN and CDR2 as SVGIG (reference sequence). The CDR3 is made up of 15 amino acids. Unmatched junction bases numbered 6, after V lost 3 bases and J lost 2 bases. CDR3 nucleotides: TGTGCCTGGAGGCTAGCGGGGTATCTCACAGATACGCAGTATTTT. Translated: CAWRLAGYLTDTQYF.

Only one count was recorded for this clone. The rearrangement uses TRBV5-1 and TRBJ1-5, with D possibly being TRBD1 (6 bases). The CDR3 consists of 17 residues. V was pared by 4 bases and J by 0 bases, with 17 bases between. Germline CDR1 SGHRS, CDR2 YFSETQ. The CDR3 protein is CASSPTTGSNSNQPQHF. The DNA for the CDR3 is TGCGCCAGCAGCCCCACGACAGGATCGAATAGCAATCAGCCCCAGCATTTT.

On this clone: A much larger clone differs by one base, so this may be a read error. The sample holds other DNA sequences that translate to the same CDR3. The chain joins TRBV6-5 to TRBJ1-2; 11 bases are a match to TRBD1. This CDR3 is 15 amino acids long. In germline, CDR1 is MNHEY, CDR2 SVGAGI. V gave up 1 base and J gave up 4 bases; unmatched junction bases: 2. For the CDR3, the DNA is TGTGCCAGCAGTTACTGGGGACAGGGGGGCTATGGCTACACCTTC. It is translated as CASSYWGQGGYGYTF.

This chain joins TRBV19 and TRBJ2-7; 9 bases are a match to TRBD1. Germline trimming cut 4 bases from V and 6 bases from J; bases unmatched to any gene: 19. The germline CDR1 and CDR2 sequences are LNHDA and SQIVND (reference sequence). The CDR3 totals 18 residues. The CDR3 loop reads CASSTFSGTGRGYREQYF. In DNA, the CDR3 is TGTGCCAGTAGTACCTTCTCCGGGACAGGGAGGGGCTATCGCGAGCAGTACTTC.

The V gene is TRBV6-5, the J gene TRBJ1-1; D gene uncertain. The CDR3 length is 16 residues. V was pared by 0 bases and J by 0 bases, with 11 bases between. The V gene's germline CDR1 is MNHEY and CDR2 SVGAGI. CDR3: CASSYSITRLNTEAFF. In DNA form, the CDR3 reads TGTGCCAGCAGTTACTCGATTACAAGACTGAACACTGAAGCTTTCTTT.

The gene calls are TRBV4-1 and TRBJ1-6; TRBD1 matches 7 bases. Germline V gives CDR1 MGHRA, CDR2 YSYEKL. V shed 5 bases, J shed 10 bases, and the junction held 11 bases outside the gene matches. This CDR3 spans 15 amino acids. In DNA, the CDR3 is TGCGCCAGCAGCGAAAGGAACAGGGGAGTCTCACCCCTCCACTTT. Encoded protein: CASSERNRGVSPLHF.